The next 4 T cell receptor beta chains were all read from a single sample in a study of PD-L1 blockade in urothelial cancer listed by TCRdb under 2017. Receptor amplification or capture employed the immunoSEQ multiplex PCR assay. Entries here come from immuneACCESS through TCRdb and include only in-frame sequences with V and J called. Some clones fail to appear in such tables; in the studies checked, an unresolved V gene covers under half of the shortfall, and the cause of the remainder is unknown. This sample has approximately 46,000 clones in its table, and about 85% of those were observed once. The leading ten clones occupy around 8% of the sample. The sample consisted of PBMCs, taken around atezolizumab (anti-PD-L1) treatment. Receptor source: a man in his 60s with urothelial cancer.

This rearrangement joins TRBV18 to TRBJ2-7; D remains unclear. Germline V gene sequence: CDR1 KGHSH, CDR2 LQKENI. Trimming pared 0 bases from V and 2 bases from J, leaving 8 bases between. CDR3 length: 14 residues. This chain's CDR3 is CASSPPTEPYEQYF. Written as DNA, the CDR3 is TGTGCCAGCTCACCACCCACAGAGCCCTACGAGCAGTACTTC.

This chain connects TRBV9 to TRBJ2-2; TRBD2 matches at 10 bases. This CDR3 is built from 15 residues. Germline CDR1 reads SGDLS; CDR2 reads YYNGEE. V was pared by 4 bases and J by 6 bases, with 6 bases of the junction left unmatched. The CDR3 is CASSPAGGRAGELFF. In DNA form, the CDR3 reads TGTGCCAGCAGCCCAGCGGGGGGGCGGGCCGGGGAGCTGTTTTTT.

V is TRBV27 and J is TRBJ2-7; 8 nucleotides match TRBD2. The ends lost 5 bases at V and 0 bases at J; junction bases unmatched: 6. The CDR3 has 15 residues. Germline V gene data show CDR1 as MNHEY and CDR2 as SMNVEV (reference sequence). The CDR3 nucleotides read TGTGCCAGCAGTCCTTTAGCGGGGAGCTCCTACGAGCAGTACTTC. It specifies CASSPLAGSSYEQYF.

V and J are TRBV5-1 and TRBJ2-5, with D maybe TRBD2 (6 bases). This CDR3 spans 17 amino acids. Trimming cost V 1 base and J 1 base, with 17 bases left between them. Looked up from germline, CDR1 is SGHRS and CDR2 is YFSETQ. In DNA form, the CDR3 reads TGCGCCAGCAGCTTGTTTAGCGTTCGGGGGACCCAAGAGACCCAGTACTTC. Encoded protein: CASSLFSVRGTQETQYF.